This T cell receptor beta chain was identified in a study of T cells in Graves' hyperthyroidism and ophthalmopathy (dated by TCRdb to 2018 to 2020). Background for the entire study: Peripheral blood was collected at initial diagnosis, before any treatment. The paper describes TCR Vbeta CDR3 sequencing of around 130 peripheral blood samples, made up of fewer than 50 ophthalmopathy patients, roughly 80 hyperthyroidism patients and 17 progressor patients. Following sampling, methimazole starting at 30 mg daily was given to hyperthyroidism patients, and high-dose intravenous methylprednisolone was given to ophthalmopathy patients. In addition, the study compared T-cell repertoires in thyroid tissue and in blood from roughly six Graves' hyperthyroidism patients. To identify TCR V-J signatures that set the groups apart, the researchers used a discovery cohort of 90 to 100 patients, made up of some 41 with Graves' ophthalmopathy and 55 to 65 with stable Graves' hyperthyroidism. Prospective prediction of ophthalmopathy was tested in an independent validation cohort consisting of about 20 hyperthyroidism patients and more than 15 patients who later progressed to ophthalmopathy. For training and testing, the 100 or so patients in the discovery cohort were randomly divided in a 7:3 ratio.

The TCR beta CDR3 regions were amplified from the RNA transcripts. For the first round of RT-PCR on the TCR CDR3, the HTBI primer set was used together with the Qiagen OneStep RT-PCR kit. The libraries were constructed in a second round of multiplex PCR and then size-selected and purified. Sequencing of the libraries was done on an Illumina HiSeq2000 using paired-end 100 bp reads. The authors' pipeline ran thus. SOAPnuke was used to process the raw data, removing reads that contained adapters or uncalled bases, had a mean Phred below 15, or lacked an exact match to the constant primer or identifier. COPE v1.2.5 was used to merge the high-quality paired reads, and each unique nucleotide sequence was defined as a clonotype. Clonotypes were aligned to IMGT TRBV, TRBD and TRBJ reference segments using MiTCR v1.1. Analysis was restricted to V-J combinations with a frequency above 0.0001, which covered 99.2% of repertoires. The TCS score was defined as F50 (clonal expansion) divided by E x V (chaos), with BLOSUM62-based TCRdist calculated between CDR3 peptides within each V-J. Welch's t-statistics and random forest reduced approximately 520 V-J features to under 15, which were used in a naive Bayes classifier (R e1071). TCRdb handled the public reads itself, with Q25 trimming in fastp and clone calling in MiXCR, and kept productive beta chains. Rows are combined by CDR3 protein, so each entry shows the most common genes and DNA. The V and J calls and clone size come from TCRdb's table, not from the authors' own analysis. In this sample the table shows some 350,000 distinct CDR3 sequences, nearly 15% of which occur a single time. The ten largest clones represent roughly a fifth of the sample.

In the ophthalmopathy patients, disease was moderately to severely active, with a Clinical Activity Score of 3 or more, a NOSPECS grade of 4 or more, and a duration of less than 3 months. The study excluded patients with uncontrolled infections, other autoimmune diseases, pregnancy or lactation. Clinical symptoms, serum thyroxine and TRAb, thyroid ultrasound, and orbital computed tomography formed the basis for the diagnoses. Ficoll-Paque density gradient centrifugation was used to isolate PBMCs from 10 ml of fresh peripheral blood. Total RNA was extracted with Trizol reagent, and quality was checked on an Agilent 2100 Bioanalyzer. The full study reports these points: In cross-validation, a model built on a 13 V-J signature told ophthalmopathy apart from stable hyperthyroidism with approximately 90% sensitivity and about 81% specificity, and in testing the same model reached 80%/75%. No statistical method was used to set the sample size in advance, and investigators knew the group allocation. Most expanded thyroid clonotypes (frequency above 0.001) were also detected in blood, suggesting blood repertoires may reflect thyroid immune responses. In validation, progression to ophthalmopathy was predicted by the model with more than 65% sensitivity and 72.22% specificity, a median of approximately 7.1 months before onset.

The cysteine opens and the phenylalanine closes a CDR3 of 14 amino acids. Only the CDR3 DNA is retained, 42 bases long and in frame from the first base. Reading the germline V gene gives CDR1 SGHAT and CDR2 FQNNGV. V trim: 4 bases; J trim: 4 bases; unmatched bases: 7. Ten or more counts support this clonotype. The clone's antigen remains unknown. Base qualities were left out, and no much larger clone turns up one base away. Sequenced: blood. This clonotype was obtained from a woman aged 60-75 years with Graves' ophthalmopathy. The chain uses TRBV11-2 and TRBJ2-7; TRBD1 fits 7 bases in the junction. The CDR3: CASSSLLQGYEQYF. The DNA sequence is as follows: TGTGCCAGCAGCTCACTCCTACAGGGGTACGAGCAGTACTTC.